This TCR beta chain came from a study of cytomegalovirus exposure and HLA in healthy donors. On this clone: Its specificity is not known.

Study-wide points: Most of the CMV-associated TCR beta chains (in a later analysis) appeared to be HLA-restricted. TCR beta V segments were, for the most part, productive about 90% or about 30% of the time in an earlier analysis.

PCR used 60 Vbeta primers and 13 Jbeta primers. Measured with immunoSEQ multiplex PCR; TCRdb has only the in-frame clones, and not every one. The sample includes about 190,000 clones, 60% to 80% seen only once; the top ten take around 1.6%. CDR1 is SGHNT, CDR2 YYREEE, per germline (reference sequence). V lost 2 bases, J lost 3 bases, and 9 bases stayed unmatched. The CDR3 covers 17 residues. Input material: PBMCs. V is TRBV5-4 and J is TRBJ2-3, with TRBD2 identical over 10 bases. The source of this sequence is a woman aged 18-35 years in good health and CMV-seronegative. CDR3: CASSLLWPSGGTDTQYF. CDR3 coding DNA: TGTGCCAGCAGCTTATTGTGGCCTAGCGGGGGAACAGATACGCAGTATTTT.